This record concerns one TCR beta chain sequence. The antigen is undetermined. This sample stems from a study of cytomegalovirus exposure and HLA in healthy donors. Overall study findings and caveats: Presence/absence analyses rested on an assumption that sequencing depth was roughly uniform across donors.

CDR1 and CDR2 from the germline V gene are SGHDT and YYEEEE. Trimming took off 0 bases at V and 4 bases at J, with 10 bases between the two ends. This CDR3 is 14 amino acids long. In nominal health when sampled, donors likely had unrecorded immune exposures nonetheless. With 60 Vbeta and 13 Jbeta primers, the PCR was carried out. Study processing details: A later analysis counted 70 million to 85 million unique TCR beta chains, some 10 million shared. The repertoire was sequenced with immunoSEQ multiplex PCR; TCRdb's copy has only in-frame clones and lacks some. The DNA gave D and trimming, while V, J and clone size come from that table. This table has 150,000 to 200,000 clones, more than 75% appearing once.

The chain couples TRBV5-6 to TRBJ1-2; no clear D gene. Sequenced: PBMCs. The receptor was isolated from a man aged 40-49 years in good health and CMV-seropositive. The CDR3 spells CASSLGGRGYGYTF. The CDR3 DNA sequence: TGTGCCAGCAGCTTGGGAGGGAGAGGCTATGGCTACACCTTC.